This T cell receptor beta chain was captured in a study of blood T cell repertoires in COVID-19. Overall study context: Donors in the United States, Italy and Spain gave samples during acute or convalescent COVID-19.

Measured with immunoSEQ multiplex PCR; TCRdb has only the in-frame clones, and not every one. This table holds 200,000 to 250,000 clones, 89% found once. Germline CDR1 SGHAT, CDR2 FQNNGV. The V gene end was trimmed by 2 bases and the J gene end by 3 bases; junction bases not matched to a gene: 8. The CDR3 consists of 18 residues. The TCR originated in a woman aged 40 to 50 with acute or convalescent COVID-19. This chain joins TRBV11-2 and TRBJ2-3, with TRBD2 matching 13 bases. Sequences were obtained from peripheral blood. CDR3 nucleotide sequence: TGTGCCAGCAGCTTACGTACGACTAGCGGGGGGAGAACAGATACGCAGTATTTT. The encoded protein is CASSLRTTSGGRTDTQYF.